A single sample is the source of the 19 T cell receptor beta chains below, sequenced in a study of CXCR3-negative and CXCR3-positive naive CD8 T cells. All TRB cDNA libraries came from 5' RACE performed with UMI labels. TCRdb re-called the 5' RACE reads and catalogs CDR3 proteins one per entry, DNA excluded. The table gives 20,000 to 25,000 distinct CDR3 sequences; the top ten clones make up around 20% of it. Sample: memory CD8+ T cells from blood. The receptors were sampled from a human donor in good health. Some clones in this sample may be carry-over from other donors' samples.

This chain joins TRBV7-2 and TRBJ1-1. Germline-derived CDR1 and CDR2 are SGHTA and FQGNSA. The CDR3 runs to 12 residues. The CDR3 sequence: CASSLGATEAFF.

V and J are TRBV20-1 and TRBJ1-4. Germline assignment: CDR1 DFQATT and CDR2 SNEGSKA (reference sequence). The CDR3 spans 16 residues. This CDR3 is CSARDLIGGRPEKLFF.

The V call is TRBV14, the J call TRBJ1-6. Per the germline V gene, CDR1 is SGHDN and CDR2 is FVKESK. CDR3 length: 14 amino acids. CDR3 residues: CASSPTAINSPLHF.

The rearrangement uses TRBV20-1 and TRBJ2-7; TCRdb's D gene call, TRBD1, goes unchecked for lack of DNA. CDR1 and CDR2 from the germline V gene are DFQATT and SNEGSKA (reference sequence). The CDR3 is 13 amino acids. CDR3 amino acids: CSATTTGSYEQYF.

The chain is built from TRBV29-1 and TRBJ2-5; TCRdb indicates TRBD1, and absent DNA this call remains unverified. CDR3 size: 18 residues. Germline V CDR1 and CDR2: SQVTM, ANQGSEA. CDR3 sequence: CSVEDQRGFALGQETQYF. Using reference TRBV29-1 and TRBJ2-5 for the parts outside the CDR3, the full variable domain is SAVISQKPSRDICQRGTSLTIQCQVDSQVTMMFWYRQQPGQSLTLIATANQGSEATYESGFVIDKFPISRPNLTFSTLTVSNMSPEDSSIYLCSVEDQRGFALGQETQYFGPGTRLLVL.

This chain uses TRBV3-1 with TRBJ1-5. The CDR3 has 15 amino acids. Germline V gene sequence: CDR1 LGHDT, CDR2 YNNKEL (reference sequence). The CDR3 loop is CASSQDLRNNQPQHF.

The chain is built from TRBV7-6 and TRBJ2-3; TCRdb lists TRBD2, though no DNA is available to test this call. The germline CDR1 and CDR2 sequences are SGHVS and FNYEAQ. The CDR3 is made up of 15 amino acids. The CDR3 loop reads CASSRTSGGADTQYF. The full variable domain, rest sourced from reference TRBV7-6 and TRBJ2-3, is GAGVSQSPRYKVTKRGQDVALRCDPISGHVSLYWYRQALGQGPEFLTYFNYEAQQDKSGLPNDRFSAERPEGSISTLTIQRTEQRDSAMYRCASSRTSGGADTQYFGPGTRLTVL.

The chain combines TRBV6-2 or TRBV6-3 with TRBJ2-7; TCRdb proposes TRBD1, but this gene call is untestable without DNA. This CDR3 has 16 amino acids. Looked up from germline, CDR1 is MNHEY and CDR2 is SVGEGT. The CDR3 region is CASTGPRAGGAYEQYF.

This chain connects TRBV7-9 to TRBJ2-5; no DNA is available, so the TRBD2 call from TCRdb remains unchecked. Germline V lookup: CDR1 SEHNR, CDR2 FQNEAQ (reference sequence). This CDR3 is built from 19 residues. CDR3 in amino acids: CASSLALLTSGLPQETQYF.

The CDR3 is CASSPPGQGDTGELFF. This rearrangement joins TRBV28 to TRBJ2-2; the D gene TCRdb calls, TRBD1, cannot be checked with no DNA. Germline loops: CDR1 MDHEN, CDR2 SYDVKM. CDR3 length equals 16 residues.

This chain connects TRBV7-3 to TRBJ1-1; the TCRdb D gene call, TRBD1, has no DNA to confirm it. There are 14 residues in the CDR3. In germline, CDR1 is SGHTA, CDR2 FQGTGA. The CDR3 reads CASSKETWGAEAFF.

V usage is TRBV28 and J usage is TRBJ2-3; there is no DNA to check the TCRdb D call of TRBD2. Germline V gene data show CDR1 as MDHEN and CDR2 as SYDVKM. The CDR3 is 18 amino acids. The CDR3 is CASSLSSSRAPTVDTQYF.

The chain carries TRBV7-3 and TRBJ1-1. Germline CDR1 reads SGHTA; CDR2 reads FQGTGA. The length of the CDR3 is 15 residues. The CDR3 sequence: CASSLDLGTNTEAFF.

The rearrangement uses TRBV29-1 and TRBJ2-7; TCRdb picks TRBD2, but there is no DNA to check that call. The CDR3 is made up of 14 amino acids. Germline V gene data show CDR1 as SQVTM and CDR2 as ANQGSEA. The CDR3 sequence: CSVDISGDLYEQYF.

The chain has TRBV29-1 and TRBJ2-7; TCRdb names TRBD1, which stays unverified in the absence of DNA. CDR3 length: 12 amino acids. Germline values: CDR1 SQVTM, CDR2 ANQGSEA. CDR3: CSVELGGWEQYF.

The V and J genes are TRBV6-6 and TRBJ2-1; lacking DNA, the TRBD1 call made by TCRdb goes unchecked. The CDR3 contains 15 residues. Germline values: CDR1 MNHNY, CDR2 SVGAGI (reference sequence). The CDR3 sequence is CASSYTGQGGNEQFF.

The chain combines TRBV12-3 or TRBV12-4 with TRBJ2-2; TCRdb selects TRBD1, and the lack of DNA leaves this call unchecked. This CDR3 region has 16 residues. CDR3 in amino acids: CASSPSPPEGPGELFF.

The chain recombines TRBV28 with TRBJ1-5; the D call from TCRdb, TRBD1, cannot be confirmed without DNA. Germline V gene data show CDR1 as MDHEN and CDR2 as SYDVKM. The CDR3 spans 14 residues. CDR3 amino acids: CASTIGQGGQPQHF. The full variable domain, with the rest looked up from reference TRBV28 and TRBJ1-5, is DVKVTQSSRYLVKRTGEKVFLECVQDMDHENMFWYRQDPGLGLRLIYFSYDVKMKEKGDIPEGYSVSREKKERFSLILESASTNQTSMYLCASTIGQGGQPQHFGDGTRLSIL.

This chain links TRBV6-6 with TRBJ2-1; the TRBD1 assignment by TCRdb is unverifiable without DNA. The CDR3 loop spans 13 amino acids. Germline values: CDR1 MNHNY, CDR2 SVGAGI (reference sequence). The chain's CDR3 is CASSYSAPPEQFF.